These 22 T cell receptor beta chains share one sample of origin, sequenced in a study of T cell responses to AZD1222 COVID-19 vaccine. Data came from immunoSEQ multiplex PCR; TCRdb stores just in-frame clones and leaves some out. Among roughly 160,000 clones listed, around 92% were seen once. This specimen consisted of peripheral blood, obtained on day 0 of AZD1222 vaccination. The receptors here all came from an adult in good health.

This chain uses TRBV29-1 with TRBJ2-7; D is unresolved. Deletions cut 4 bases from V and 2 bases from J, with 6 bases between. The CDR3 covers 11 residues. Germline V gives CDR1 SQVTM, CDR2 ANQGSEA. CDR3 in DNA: TGCAGCGTTGTGTTGGCCTACGAGCAGTACTTC. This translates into CSVVLAYEQYF.

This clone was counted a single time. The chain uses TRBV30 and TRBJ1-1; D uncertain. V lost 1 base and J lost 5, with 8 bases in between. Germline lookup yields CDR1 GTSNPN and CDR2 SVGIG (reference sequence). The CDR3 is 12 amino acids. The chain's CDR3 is CAWSEEGTEAFF. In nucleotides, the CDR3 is TGTGCCTGGAGTGAGGAGGGTACTGAAGCTTTCTTT.

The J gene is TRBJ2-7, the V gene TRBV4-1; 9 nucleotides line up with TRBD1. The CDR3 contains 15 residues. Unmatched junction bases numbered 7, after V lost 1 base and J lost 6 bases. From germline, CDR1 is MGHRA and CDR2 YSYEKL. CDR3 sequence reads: CASSQGPGQGREQYF. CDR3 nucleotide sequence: TGCGCCAGCAGCCAAGGTCCGGGACAGGGCCGCGAGCAGTACTTC.

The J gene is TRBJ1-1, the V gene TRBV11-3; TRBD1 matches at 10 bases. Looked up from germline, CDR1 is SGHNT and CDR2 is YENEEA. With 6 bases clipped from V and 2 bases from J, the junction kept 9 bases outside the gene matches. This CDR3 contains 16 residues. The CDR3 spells CASRRQGAVGNTEAFF. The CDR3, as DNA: TGTGCCAGCAGAAGACAGGGGGCGGTAGGAAACACTGAAGCTTTCTTT. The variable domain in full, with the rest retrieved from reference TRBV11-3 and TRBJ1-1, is EAGVVQSPRYKIIEKKQPVAFWCNPISGHNTLYWYLQNLGQGPELLIRYENEEAVDDSQLPKDRFSAERLKGVDSTLKIQPAELGDSAVYLCASRRQGAVGNTEAFFGQGTRLTVV.

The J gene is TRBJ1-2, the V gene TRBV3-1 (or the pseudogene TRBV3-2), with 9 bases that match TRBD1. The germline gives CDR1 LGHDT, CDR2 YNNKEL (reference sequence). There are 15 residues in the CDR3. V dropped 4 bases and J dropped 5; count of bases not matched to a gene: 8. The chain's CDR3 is CASSLPGQGLYGYTF. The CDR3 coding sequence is TGTGCCAGCAGCCTACCGGGACAGGGCTTATATGGCTACACCTTC.

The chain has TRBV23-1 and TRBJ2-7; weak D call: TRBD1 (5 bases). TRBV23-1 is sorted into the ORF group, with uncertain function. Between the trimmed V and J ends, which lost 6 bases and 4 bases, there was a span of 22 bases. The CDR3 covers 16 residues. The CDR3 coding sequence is TGCGCCAGCAGAAAAAAGACAGCCTCGCCCTTGTACGAGCAGTACTTC. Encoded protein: CASRKKTASPLYEQYF.

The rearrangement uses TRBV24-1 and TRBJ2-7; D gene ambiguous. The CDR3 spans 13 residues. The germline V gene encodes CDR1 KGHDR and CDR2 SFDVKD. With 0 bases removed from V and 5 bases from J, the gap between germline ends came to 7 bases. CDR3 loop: CATSDLEEDEQYF. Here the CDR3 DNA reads TGTGCCACCAGTGATTTGGAGGAAGACGAGCAGTACTTC.

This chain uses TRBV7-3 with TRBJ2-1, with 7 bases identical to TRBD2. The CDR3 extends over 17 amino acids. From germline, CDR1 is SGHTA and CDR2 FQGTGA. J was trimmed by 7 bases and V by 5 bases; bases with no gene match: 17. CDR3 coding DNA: TGTGCCAGCAGCCCCCGAGGGCCCCACGGGGGGAAGAATGAGCAGTTCTTC. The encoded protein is CASSPRGPHGGKNEQFF. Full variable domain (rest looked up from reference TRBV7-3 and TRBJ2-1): GAGVSQTPSNKVTEKGKYVELRCDPISGHTALYWYRQSLGQGPEFLIYFQGTGAADDSGLPNDRFFAVRPEGSVSTLKIQRTERGDSAVYLCASSPRGPHGGKNEQFFGPGTRLTVL.

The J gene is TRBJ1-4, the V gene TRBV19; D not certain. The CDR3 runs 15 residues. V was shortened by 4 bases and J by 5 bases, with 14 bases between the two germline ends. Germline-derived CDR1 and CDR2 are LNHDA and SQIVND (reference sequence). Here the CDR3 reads CASSTYESPNEKLFF. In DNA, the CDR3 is TGTGCCAGTAGTACCTACGAATCCCCGAATGAAAAACTGTTTTTT. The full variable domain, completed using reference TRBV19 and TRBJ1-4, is DGGITQSPKYLFRKEGQNVTLSCEQNLNHDAMYWYRQDPGQGLRLIYYSQIVNDFQKGDIAEGYSVSREKKESFPLTVTSAQKNPTAFYLCASSTYESPNEKLFFGSGTQLSVL.

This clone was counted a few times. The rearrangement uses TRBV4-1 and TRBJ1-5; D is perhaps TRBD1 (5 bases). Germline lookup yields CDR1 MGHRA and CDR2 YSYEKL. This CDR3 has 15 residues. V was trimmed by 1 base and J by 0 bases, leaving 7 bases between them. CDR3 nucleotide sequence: TGCGCCAGCAGCCAAGGACAGTATAGCAATCAGCCCCAGCATTTT. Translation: CASSQGQYSNQPQHF.

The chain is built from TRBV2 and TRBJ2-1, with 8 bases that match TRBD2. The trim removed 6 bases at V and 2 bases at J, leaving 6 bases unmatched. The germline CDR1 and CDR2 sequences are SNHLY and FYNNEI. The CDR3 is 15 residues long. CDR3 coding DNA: TGTGCCAGCAGCGCCGATAGCGGGGCCTACAATGAGCAGTTCTTC. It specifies CASSADSGAYNEQFF. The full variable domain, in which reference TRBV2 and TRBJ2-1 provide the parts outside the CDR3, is EPEVTQTPSHQVTQMGQEVILRCVPISNHLYFYWYRQILGQKVEFLVSFYNNEISEKSEIFDDQFSVERPDGSNFTLKIRSTKLEDSAMYFCASSADSGAYNEQFFGPGTRLTVL.

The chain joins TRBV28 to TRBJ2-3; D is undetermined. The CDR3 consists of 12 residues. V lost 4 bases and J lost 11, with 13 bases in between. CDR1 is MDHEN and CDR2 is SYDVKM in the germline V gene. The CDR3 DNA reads TGTGCCAGCAGTTCTCTGGGTCTAGGGCAGTATTTT. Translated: CASSSLGLGQYF. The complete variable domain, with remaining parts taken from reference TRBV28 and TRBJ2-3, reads DVKVTQSSRYLVKRTGEKVFLECVQDMDHENMFWYRQDPGLGLRLIYFSYDVKMKEKGDIPEGYSVSREKKERFSLILESASTNQTSMYLCASSSLGLGQYFGPGTRLTVL.

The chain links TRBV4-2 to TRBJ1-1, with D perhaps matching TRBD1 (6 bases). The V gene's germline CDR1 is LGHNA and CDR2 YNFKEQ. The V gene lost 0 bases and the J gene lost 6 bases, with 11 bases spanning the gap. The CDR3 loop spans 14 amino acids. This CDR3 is CASSQDRGLSEAFF. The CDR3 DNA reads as TGTGCCAGCAGCCAAGACAGGGGTTTATCTGAAGCTTTCTTT.

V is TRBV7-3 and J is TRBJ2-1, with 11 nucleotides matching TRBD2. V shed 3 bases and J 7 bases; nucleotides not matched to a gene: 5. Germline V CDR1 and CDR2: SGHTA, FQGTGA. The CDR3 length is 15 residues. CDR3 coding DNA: TGTGCCAGCAGCTTTAGCGGGGGGGCTGAGAATGAGCAGTTCTTC. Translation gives CASSFSGGAENEQFF.

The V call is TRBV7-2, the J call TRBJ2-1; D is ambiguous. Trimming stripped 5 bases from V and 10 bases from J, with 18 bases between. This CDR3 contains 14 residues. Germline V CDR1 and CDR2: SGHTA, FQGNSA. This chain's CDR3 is CASSPRLKVFEQFF. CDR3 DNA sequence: TGTGCCAGCAGCCCCCGCCTGAAGGTTTTCGAGCAGTTCTTC.

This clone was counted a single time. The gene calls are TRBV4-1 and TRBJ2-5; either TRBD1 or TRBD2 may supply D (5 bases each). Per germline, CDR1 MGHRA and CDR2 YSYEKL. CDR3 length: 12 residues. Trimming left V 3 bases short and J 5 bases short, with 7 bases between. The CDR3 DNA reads TGCGCCAGCAGCCAGGGACGGGAGACCCAGTACTTC. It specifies CASSQGRETQYF.

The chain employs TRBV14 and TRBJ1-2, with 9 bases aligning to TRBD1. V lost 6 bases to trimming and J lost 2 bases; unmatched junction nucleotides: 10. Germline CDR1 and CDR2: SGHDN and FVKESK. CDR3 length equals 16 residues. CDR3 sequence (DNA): TGTGCCAGCAGACGGACAGGGGACAAATGGAACTATGGCTACACCTTC. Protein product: CASRRTGDKWNYGYTF.

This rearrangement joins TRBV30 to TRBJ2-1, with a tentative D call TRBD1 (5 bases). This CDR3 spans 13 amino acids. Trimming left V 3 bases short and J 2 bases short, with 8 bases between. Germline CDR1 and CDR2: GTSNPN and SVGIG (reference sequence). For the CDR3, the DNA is TGTGCCTGGAGAAAGGGGCCCTACAATGAGCAGTTCTTC. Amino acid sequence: CAWRKGPYNEQFF.

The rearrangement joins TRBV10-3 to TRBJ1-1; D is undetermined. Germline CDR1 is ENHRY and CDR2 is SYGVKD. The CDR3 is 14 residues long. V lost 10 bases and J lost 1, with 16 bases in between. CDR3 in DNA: TGTGCCACCGTAGGGCATAAGGGGAACACTGAAGCTTTCTTT. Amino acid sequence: CATVGHKGNTEAFF.

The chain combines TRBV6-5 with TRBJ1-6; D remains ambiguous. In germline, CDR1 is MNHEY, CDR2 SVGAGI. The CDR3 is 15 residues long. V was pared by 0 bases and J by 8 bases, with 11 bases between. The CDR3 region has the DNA TGTGCCAGCAGTTACTCCATCGATACTGATTCACCCCTCCACTTT. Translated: CASSYSIDTDSPLHF.

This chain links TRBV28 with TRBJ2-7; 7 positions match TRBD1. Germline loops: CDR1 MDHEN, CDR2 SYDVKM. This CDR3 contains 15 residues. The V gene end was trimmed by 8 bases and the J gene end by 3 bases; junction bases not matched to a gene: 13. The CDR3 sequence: CASRPGQPFFYEQYF. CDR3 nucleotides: TGTGCCAGCCGCCCGGGACAGCCCTTTTTCTACGAGCAGTACTTC.

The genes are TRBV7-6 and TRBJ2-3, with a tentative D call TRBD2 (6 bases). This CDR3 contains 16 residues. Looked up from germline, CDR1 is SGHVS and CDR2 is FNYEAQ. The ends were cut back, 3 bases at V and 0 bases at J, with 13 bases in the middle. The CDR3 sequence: CASSLMASVSTDTQYF. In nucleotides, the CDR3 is TGTGCCAGCAGCTTGATGGCTAGCGTAAGCACAGATACGCAGTATTTT.